This TCR beta chain derives from a study of identical twins. Study conclusions and caveats: Diverse VJ usage suggested most zero-insertion clonotypes were not invariant T cells.

A universal primer site was added by template switching, and unique molecular identifiers were carried by the cDNA. TCRdb re-analysed the 5' RACE reads in MiXCR, keeping a single row per CDR3 protein. The sample has about 890,000 distinct CDR3 sequences, roughly an eighth seen once. This clonotype has at least ten counts. Its specificity is not known. Germline CDR1 reads MGHRA; CDR2 reads YSYEKL. Trimming stripped 4 bases from V and 7 bases from J, with 14 bases between. This CDR3 has 14 residues. The same data also contributed to another study, on yellow fever vaccine responses in identical twins. From that second work: Reported findings indicate that twins' vaccine T cell responses seemed partially convergent, partially personalized.

The rearrangement joins TRBV4-1 to TRBJ1-5; D is perhaps TRBD1 (5 bases). The sample consisted of PBMCs. This sequence originates from a woman between 18 and 29 years old in good health. CDR3 sequence reads: CASSRGEGGQPQHF. CDR3 bases: TGCGCCAGCAGCCGGGGGGAGGGCGGCCAGCCCCAGCATTTT.